This T cell receptor beta chain was observed in a study of PD-1 blockade in classical Hodgkin lymphoma. Data came from immunoSEQ multiplex PCR; TCRdb stores just in-frame clones and leaves some out. The sample yields 100,000 or so clones, about 92% seen once. Germline loops: CDR1 LNHDA, CDR2 SQIVND (reference sequence). V lost 1 base and J 4 bases, leaving 16 bases between the germline ends. The CDR3 contains 16 residues. The time point here: cycle 4 day 1 (C4D1), after around six weeks of nivolumab. Every single patient, without exception, relapsed after autologous stem cell transplantation, and brentuximab vedotin exposure varied. As for this clone: Its antigen remains unidentified.

General study points: TCR diversity rose significantly by C4D1 in CD4+ but not CD8+ cells.

The TCR was taken from a human donor with classical Hodgkin lymphoma. Sequenced here: peripheral blood mononuclear cells (PBMCs), sampled before the fourth cycle of nivolumab. The chain is built from TRBV19 and TRBJ1-2, with D perhaps TRBD1 (5 bases). CDR3 residues: CASSIGSRGTGYGYTF. Here the CDR3 DNA reads TGTGCCAGTAGTATAGGGTCTCGGGGGACGGGCTATGGCTACACCTTC.